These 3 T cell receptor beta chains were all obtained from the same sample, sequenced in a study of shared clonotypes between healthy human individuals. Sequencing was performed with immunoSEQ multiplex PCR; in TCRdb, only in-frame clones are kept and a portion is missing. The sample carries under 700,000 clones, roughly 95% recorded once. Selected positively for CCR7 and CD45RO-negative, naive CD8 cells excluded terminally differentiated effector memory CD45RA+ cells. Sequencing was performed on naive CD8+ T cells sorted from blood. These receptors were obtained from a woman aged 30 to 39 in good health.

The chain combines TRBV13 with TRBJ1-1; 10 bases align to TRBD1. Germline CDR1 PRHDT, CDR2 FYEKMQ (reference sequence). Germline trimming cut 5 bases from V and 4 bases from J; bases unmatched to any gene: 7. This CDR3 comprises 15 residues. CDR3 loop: CASSDRGHGGTEAFF. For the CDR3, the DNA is TGTGCCAGCAGCGACAGGGGGCACGGGGGCACTGAAGCTTTCTTT.

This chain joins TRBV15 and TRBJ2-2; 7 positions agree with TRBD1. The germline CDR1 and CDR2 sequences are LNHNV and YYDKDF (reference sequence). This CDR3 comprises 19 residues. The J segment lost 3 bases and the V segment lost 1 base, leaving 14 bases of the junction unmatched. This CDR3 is CATSRVYQEGAGDTGELFF. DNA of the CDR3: TGTGCCACCAGCAGAGTTTACCAAGAGGGGGCAGGTGACACCGGGGAGCTGTTTTTT.

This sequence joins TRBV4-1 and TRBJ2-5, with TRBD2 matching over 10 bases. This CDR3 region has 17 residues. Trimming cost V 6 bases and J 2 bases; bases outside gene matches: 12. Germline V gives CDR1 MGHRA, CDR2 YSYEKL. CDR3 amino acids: CASSRSELAGIQETQYF. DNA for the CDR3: TGCGCCAGCAGTCGCTCAGAACTAGCGGGGATACAAGAGACCCAGTACTTC.